This entry is about one T cell receptor (beta chain). Libraries were prepared by immunoSEQ multiplex PCR; TCRdb keeps only in-frame clonotypes and omits some of them. This table holds 200,000 to 250,000 clones, about 79% found once. This specimen belongs to a study of blood T cell repertoires in COVID-19. Study details: Sites across the United States, Italy and Spain contributed samples from acute and convalescent COVID-19.

The V end was cut by 7 bases, the J end by 1 base, with 11 bases between. The CDR3 loop spans 14 amino acids. Per germline, CDR1 KGHDR and CDR2 SFDVKD. The sample consisted of peripheral blood. The chain joins TRBV24-1 to TRBJ2-3; perhaps TRBD1 as D (6 bases). This receptor was taken from a man of 80 years or more with acute or convalescent COVID-19. The CDR3 loop is CATSPTGRTDTQYF. The CDR3 DNA is TGTGCCACCAGCCCTACAGGGCGCACAGATACGCAGTATTTT.